The 8 T cell receptor beta chains below come from one sample, sequenced in a study of read filtering for tumor transcriptome and immune sequencing. From approximately 400 ng of RNA, a library with molecular barcoded alpha/delta and beta/gamma adaptors was made. Via MiXCR, TCRdb re-called the reads, giving one row per CDR3 protein. The sample lists approximately 59,000 distinct CDR3 sequences; more than 9% were seen once. Sequencing input: a population of CD138-negative cells sorted from bone marrow. The receptors were gathered from a donor aged 40 or over with multiple myeloma.

There are many counts of this clonotype. This chain links TRBV7-3 with TRBJ2-5; D remains ambiguous. Trimming shortened V by 1 base and J by 2 bases, and 11 bases separated the two germline ends. Per germline, CDR1 SGHTA and CDR2 FQGTGA. The CDR3 length is 15 residues. CDR3 sequence (DNA): TGTGCCAGCAGCTTAAGGGCCGGGCGTCAAGAGACCCAGTACTTC. This codes for CASSLRAGRQETQYF.

About this clonotype itself: The junction departs from the called germline gene at one end, perhaps through a read error. The V and J genes are TRBV20-1 and TRBJ2-5; 11 bases match TRBD1. Per the germline V gene, CDR1 is DFQATT and CDR2 is SNEGSKA (reference sequence). This CDR3 spans 18 amino acids. The CDR3 DNA reads TGCAGTGCTAGAGATCACGGACAGGGGGCTTTGGATAAGGAGACCCAGCACTTC. The encoded protein is CSARDHGQGALDKETQHF.

This clonotype occurred many times. The chain has TRBV5-1 and TRBJ2-6, with D tentatively TRBD1 or TRBD2 (5 bases each). CDR1 is SGHRS and CDR2 is YFSETQ in the germline V gene. The CDR3 extends over 18 amino acids. Trimming shortened V by 0 bases and J by 3 bases, and 16 bases separated the two germline ends. The CDR3 reads CASSLVRDPPLGANVLTF. The CDR3 DNA reads as TGCGCCAGCAGCTTGGTTCGGGACCCCCCTCTTGGGGCCAACGTCCTGACTTTC. Combining the CDR3 with reference TRBV5-1 and TRBJ2-6 gives the whole variable domain KAGVTQTPRYLIKTRGQQVTLSCSPISGHRSVSWYQQTPGQGLQFLFEYFSETQRNKGNFPGRFSGRQFSNSRSEMNVSTLELGDSALYLCASSLVRDPPLGANVLTFGAGSRLTVL.

This clonotype was seen a handful of times. The rearrangement joins TRBV2 to TRBJ2-3; D gene uncertain. The CDR3 totals 15 residues. The V end was cut by 3 bases, the J end by 1 base, with 11 bases between. Per germline, CDR1 SNHLY and CDR2 FYNNEI. The CDR3 DNA is TGTGCCAGCAGTGATCCGGGCCGGGGCACAGATACGCAGTATTTT. This sequence encodes CASSDPGRGTDTQYF. The whole variable domain, filled in from reference TRBV2 and TRBJ2-3, reads EPEVTQTPSHQVTQMGQEVILRCVPISNHLYFYWYRQILGQKVEFLVSFYNNEISEKSEIFDDQFSVERPDGSNFTLKIRSTKLEDSAMYFCASSDPGRGTDTQYFGPGTRLTVL.

For this clonotype: One junction end does not reproduce the germline sequence, and a read error may be involved. The chain couples TRBV20-1 to TRBJ2-7; TRBD2 is a possible D gene (5 bases). This CDR3 spans 16 amino acids. Germline V gene lookup returns CDR1 DFQATT and CDR2 SNEGSKA (reference sequence). In DNA form, the CDR3 reads TGTAGTGCTAGAGATAGCGAGGGCCGATGCTCCTACGAGCAGTACTTC. Its translation: CSARDSEGRCSYEQYF.

With respect to this clonotype: With a much larger clone just one base away, this may be a read error. The CDR3 end shows no conserved phenylalanine or tryptophan, and so a read error is likely. The chain recombines TRBV5-1 with TRBJ1-4; D remains unclear. Trimming shortened V by 2 bases and J by 7 bases, and 12 bases separated the two germline ends. The CDR3 extends over 14 amino acids. Germline loops: CDR1 SGHRS, CDR2 YFSETQ. Written as DNA, the CDR3 is TGCGCCAGCAGCTTAGCGTTGAGTAGTGAAAAACTGTTTTCT. Translated: CASSLALSSEKLFS.

The sample holds many counts of this clonotype. The chain employs TRBV5-5 and TRBJ1-1; 8 positions match TRBD1. With 4 bases clipped from V and 0 bases from J, the junction kept 5 bases outside the gene matches. Germline assignment: CDR1 SGHKS and CDR2 YYEKEE (reference sequence). The CDR3 covers 15 residues. The DNA for the CDR3 is TGTGCCAGCAGCCAATGGACAGGGCTGAACACTGAAGCTTTCTTT. Translating gives CASSQWTGLNTEAFF.

This clonotype was observed at least ten times. The chain recombines TRBV20-1 with TRBJ2-1, with 7 positions matching TRBD1. CDR1 and CDR2 (germline): DFQATT, SNEGSKA (reference sequence). V lost 5 bases and J lost 4; bases outside the gene matches: 8. The CDR3 runs to 14 residues. The CDR3 is CSAPRDRVYNEQFF. CDR3 bases: TGCAGTGCTCCCCGAGACAGGGTATACAATGAGCAGTTCTTC.